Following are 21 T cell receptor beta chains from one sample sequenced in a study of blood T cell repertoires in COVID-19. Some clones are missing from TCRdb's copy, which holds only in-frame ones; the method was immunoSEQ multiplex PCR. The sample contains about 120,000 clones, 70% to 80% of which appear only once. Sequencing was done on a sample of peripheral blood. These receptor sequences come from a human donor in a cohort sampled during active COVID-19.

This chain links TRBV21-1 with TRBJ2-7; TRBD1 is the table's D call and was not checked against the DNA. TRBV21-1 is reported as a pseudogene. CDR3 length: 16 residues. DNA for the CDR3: TGTGCCAGCAGCAAAGTTATAGGGACAGGGGGGAACGAGCAGTACTTC. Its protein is CASSKVIGTGGNEQYF.

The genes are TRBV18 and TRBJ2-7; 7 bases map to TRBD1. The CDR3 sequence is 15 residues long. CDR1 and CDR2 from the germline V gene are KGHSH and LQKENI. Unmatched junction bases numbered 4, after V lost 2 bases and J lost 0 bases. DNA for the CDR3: TGTGCCAGCTCACCATCCAGGGACAGCTCCTACGAGCAGTACTTC. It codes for CASSPSRDSSYEQYF.

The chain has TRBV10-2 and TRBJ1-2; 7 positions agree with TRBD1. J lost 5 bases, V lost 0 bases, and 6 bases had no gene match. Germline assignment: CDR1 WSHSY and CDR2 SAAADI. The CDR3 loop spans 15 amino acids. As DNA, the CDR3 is TGCGCCAGCAGTGAGTCAGTGTGGACAGGATATGGCTACACCTTC. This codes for CASSESVWTGYGYTF.

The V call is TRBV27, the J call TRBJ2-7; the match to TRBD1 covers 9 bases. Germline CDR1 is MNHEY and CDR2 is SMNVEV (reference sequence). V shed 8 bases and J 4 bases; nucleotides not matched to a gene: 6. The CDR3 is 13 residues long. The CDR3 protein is CASVGQGRYEQYF. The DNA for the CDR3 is TGTGCCAGCGTCGGACAGGGGAGGTACGAGCAGTACTTC.

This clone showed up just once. The CDR3 here is CASSSRTGVTEAFF. For the CDR3, the DNA is TGTGCCAGCAGCTCGCGAACAGGGGTTACTGAAGCTTTCTTT. The V gene is TRBV11-3, the J gene TRBJ1-1; 7 nucleotides line up with TRBD1. Trimming removed 4 bases from V and 5 bases from J; junction bases left unmatched: 7. The CDR3 covers 14 residues. Germline V gene lookup returns CDR1 SGHNT and CDR2 YENEEA.

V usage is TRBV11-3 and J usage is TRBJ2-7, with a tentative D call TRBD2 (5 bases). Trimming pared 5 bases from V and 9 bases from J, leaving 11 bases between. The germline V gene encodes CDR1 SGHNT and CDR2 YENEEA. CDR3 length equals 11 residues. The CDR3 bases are TGTGCCAGCAGCCAGGACTCTCGGCAGTACTTC. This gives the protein CASSQDSRQYF.

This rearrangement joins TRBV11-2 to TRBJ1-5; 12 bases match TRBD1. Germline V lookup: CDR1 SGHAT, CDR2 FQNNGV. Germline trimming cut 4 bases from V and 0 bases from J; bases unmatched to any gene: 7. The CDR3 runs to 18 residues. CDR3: CASSSGTGGSYSNQPQHF. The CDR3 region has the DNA TGTGCCAGCAGCTCGGGGACAGGGGGCTCCTATAGCAATCAGCCCCAGCATTTT.

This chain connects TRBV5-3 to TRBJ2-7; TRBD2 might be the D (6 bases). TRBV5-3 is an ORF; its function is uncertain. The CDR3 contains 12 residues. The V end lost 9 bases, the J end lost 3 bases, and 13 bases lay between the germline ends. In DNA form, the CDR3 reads TGTGCCAAGGGACTGTCGGACTACGAGCAGTACTTC. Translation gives CAKGLSDYEQYF.

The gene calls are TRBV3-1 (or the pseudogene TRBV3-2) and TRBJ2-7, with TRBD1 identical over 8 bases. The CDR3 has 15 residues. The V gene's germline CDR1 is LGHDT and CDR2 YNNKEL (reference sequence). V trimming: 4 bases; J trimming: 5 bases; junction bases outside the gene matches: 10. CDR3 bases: TGTGCCAGCAGCCCCGGGACAGGCTCCTGGGACGAGCAGTACTTC. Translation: CASSPGTGSWDEQYF.

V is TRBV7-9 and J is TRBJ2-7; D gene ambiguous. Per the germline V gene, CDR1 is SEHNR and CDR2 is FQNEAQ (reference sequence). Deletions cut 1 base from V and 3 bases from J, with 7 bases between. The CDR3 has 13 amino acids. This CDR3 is CASSLGRNYEQYF. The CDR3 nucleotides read TGTGCCAGCAGCTTAGGGCGGAACTACGAGCAGTACTTC.

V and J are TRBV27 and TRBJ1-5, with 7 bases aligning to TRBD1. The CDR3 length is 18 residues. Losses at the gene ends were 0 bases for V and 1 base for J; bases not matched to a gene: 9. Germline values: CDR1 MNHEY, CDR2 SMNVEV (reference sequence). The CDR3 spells CASSLSGIQGPSNQPQHF. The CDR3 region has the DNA TGTGCCAGCAGTTTATCGGGGATACAGGGGCCAAGCAATCAGCCCCAGCATTTT.

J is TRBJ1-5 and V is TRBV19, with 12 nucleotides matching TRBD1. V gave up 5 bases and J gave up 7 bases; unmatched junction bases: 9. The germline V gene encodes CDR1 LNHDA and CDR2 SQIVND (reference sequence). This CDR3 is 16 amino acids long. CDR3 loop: CASSAQGQGARQPQHF. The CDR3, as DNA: TGTGCCAGTAGTGCCCAGGGACAGGGGGCGCGGCAGCCCCAGCATTTT.

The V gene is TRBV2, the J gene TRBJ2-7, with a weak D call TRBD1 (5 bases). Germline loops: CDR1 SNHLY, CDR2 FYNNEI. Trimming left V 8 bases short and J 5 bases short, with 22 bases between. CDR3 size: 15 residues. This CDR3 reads CASSQDQGWTHEQYF. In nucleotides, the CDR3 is TGTGCCAGCTCTCAGGACCAGGGTTGGACCCACGAGCAGTACTTC.

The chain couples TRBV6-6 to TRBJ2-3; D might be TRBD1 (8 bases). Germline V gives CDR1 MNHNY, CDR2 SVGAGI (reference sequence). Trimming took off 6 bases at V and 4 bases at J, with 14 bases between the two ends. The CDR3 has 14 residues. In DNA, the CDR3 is TGTGCCAGCAGCCACAGGGGGGGGGCAGATACGCAGTATTTT. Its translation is CASSHRGGADTQYF.

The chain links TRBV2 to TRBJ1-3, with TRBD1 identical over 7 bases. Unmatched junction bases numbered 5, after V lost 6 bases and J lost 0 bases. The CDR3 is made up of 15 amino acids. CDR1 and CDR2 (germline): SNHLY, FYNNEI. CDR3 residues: CASSVGQASGNTIYF. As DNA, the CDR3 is TGTGCCAGCAGCGTTGGACAGGCCTCTGGAAACACCATATATTTT. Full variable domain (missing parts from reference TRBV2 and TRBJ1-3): EPEVTQTPSHQVTQMGQEVILRCVPISNHLYFYWYRQILGQKVEFLVSFYNNEISEKSEIFDDQFSVERPDGSNFTLKIRSTKLEDSAMYFCASSVGQASGNTIYFGEGSWLTVV.

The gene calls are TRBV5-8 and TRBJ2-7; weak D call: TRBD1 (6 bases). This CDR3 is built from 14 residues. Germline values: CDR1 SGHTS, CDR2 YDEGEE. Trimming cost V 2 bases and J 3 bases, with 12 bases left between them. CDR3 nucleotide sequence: TGTGCCAGCAGCTTCTACCAAGGGGGCTACGAGCAGTACTTC. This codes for CASSFYQGGYEQYF.

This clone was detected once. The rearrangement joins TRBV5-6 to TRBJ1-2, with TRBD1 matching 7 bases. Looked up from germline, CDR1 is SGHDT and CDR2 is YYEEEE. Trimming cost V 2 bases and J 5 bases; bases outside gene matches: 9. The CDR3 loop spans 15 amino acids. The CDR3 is CASSFLNTGEYGYTF. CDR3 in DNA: TGTGCCAGCAGCTTCTTGAACACAGGGGAATATGGCTACACCTTC. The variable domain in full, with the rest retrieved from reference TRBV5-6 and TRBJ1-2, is DAGVTQSPTHLIKTRGQQVTLRCSPKSGHDTVSWYQQALGQGPQFIFQYYEEEERQRGNFPDRFSGHQFPNYSSELNVNALLLGDSALYLCASSFLNTGEYGYTFGSGTRLTVV.

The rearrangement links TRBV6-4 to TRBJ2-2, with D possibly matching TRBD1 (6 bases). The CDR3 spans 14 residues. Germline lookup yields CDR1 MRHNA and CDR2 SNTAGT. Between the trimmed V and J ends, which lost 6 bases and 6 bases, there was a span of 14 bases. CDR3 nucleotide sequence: TGTGCCAGCAGCGATGGACAGTCTTCCGGGGAGCTGTTTTTT. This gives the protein CASSDGQSSGELFF.

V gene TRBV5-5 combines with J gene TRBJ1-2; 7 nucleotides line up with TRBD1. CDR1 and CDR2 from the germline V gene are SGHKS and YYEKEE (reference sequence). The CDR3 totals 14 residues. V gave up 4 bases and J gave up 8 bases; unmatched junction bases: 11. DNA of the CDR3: TGTGCCAGCAGCAGGACAGGTGGGGTGGGAGGCTACACCTTC. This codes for CASSRTGGVGGYTF.

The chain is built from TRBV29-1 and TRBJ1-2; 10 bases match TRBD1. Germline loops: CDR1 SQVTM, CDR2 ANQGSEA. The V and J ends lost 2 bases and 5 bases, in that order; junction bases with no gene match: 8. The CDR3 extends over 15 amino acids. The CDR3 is CSVETGQGVSYGYTF. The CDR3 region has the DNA TGCAGCGTTGAAACCGGACAGGGGGTGTCTTATGGCTACACCTTC.

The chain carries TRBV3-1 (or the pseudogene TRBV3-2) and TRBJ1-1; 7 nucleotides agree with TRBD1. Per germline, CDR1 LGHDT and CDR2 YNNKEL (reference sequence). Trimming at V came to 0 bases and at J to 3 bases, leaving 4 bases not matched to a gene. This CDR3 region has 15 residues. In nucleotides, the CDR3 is TGTGCCAGCAGCCAAGAAAAGGGGGCCTACACTGAAGCTTTCTTT. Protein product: CASSQEKGAYTEAFF.